This TCR beta chain was recorded in a study of CD8+CD57+ T cells in acquired aplastic anemia. As for the study in general: On average, sorted CD4+ and CD8+ cells gave around 3.3 ug of DNA. An average of around 11 million reads for CD4+ cells was obtained from healthy donors. Points from the study as a whole: Comparison of patients with controls identified approximately 28 shared CD8+ CDR3 sequences. Simpson's diversity of CD8+ cells was not significantly different in patients compared with controls.

For CDR3 and TCR beta VDJ profiling, genomic DNA was the template used. TCRdb redid the calling of the reads with MiXCR, one entry per CDR3 protein. This sample has about 210,000 distinct CDR3 sequences, with around 63% found just once. With 2 bases removed from V and 2 bases from J, the gap between germline ends came to 9 bases. The CDR3 contains 14 residues. CDR1 is SEHNR and CDR2 is FQNEAQ in the germline V gene (reference sequence). This clonotype was seen ten or more times. Its target is not known. This sequence joins TRBV7-9 and TRBJ1-2; D remains ambiguous. The sample taken for sequencing was sorted CD4+, CD8+, or CD8+CD57+ T cells (not recorded which) from PBMCs. This TCR derives from a human donor in good health. The CDR3 is CASSLNPANYGYTF. The CDR3 nucleotides read TGTGCCAGCAGCTTAAATCCGGCAAACTATGGCTACACCTTC.